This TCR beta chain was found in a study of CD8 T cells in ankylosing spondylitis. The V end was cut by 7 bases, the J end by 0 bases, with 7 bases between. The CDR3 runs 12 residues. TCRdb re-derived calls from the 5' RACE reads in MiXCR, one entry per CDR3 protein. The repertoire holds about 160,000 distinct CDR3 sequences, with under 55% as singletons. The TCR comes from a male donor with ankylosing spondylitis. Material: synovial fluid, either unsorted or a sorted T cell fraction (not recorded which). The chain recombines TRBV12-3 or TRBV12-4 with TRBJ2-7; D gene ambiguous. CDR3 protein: CASKRFSYEQYF. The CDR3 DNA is TGTGCCAGCAAACGCTTCTCCTACGAGCAGTACTTC.